A single sample gave rise to the 4 T cell receptor beta chains below, sequenced in a study of molecular identifiers for immune sequencing clone quantification. TCRdb reprocessed the PCR reads via MiXCR and lists one record per CDR3 protein. The sample lists 300,000 to 400,000 distinct CDR3 sequences, about a quarter occurring once. Source material: naive CD8+ T cells from blood, with Jurkat cell RNA spiked in. Described subset: FACS-sorted CD8+CD4-CCR7+CD45RA+ naive T cells. These receptors were obtained from a human donor in good health. Some libraries in this study had Jurkat cell RNA spiked in.

The CDR3 spells CASSPLEPEAFF. The CDR3 nucleotides are TGTGCCAGCAGCCCATTGGAGCCTGAAGCTTTCTTT. This rearrangement joins TRBV7-9 to TRBJ1-1; no clear D. CDR1 is SEHNR, CDR2 FQNEAQ, per germline (reference sequence). The CDR3 has 12 residues. Trimming took off 5 bases at V and 6 bases at J, with 10 bases between the two ends.

This clonotype was observed at least ten times. The genes are TRBV4-1 and TRBJ1-4, with TRBD1 as a possible D gene (6 bases). The CDR3 loop spans 14 amino acids. Per the germline V gene, CDR1 is MGHRA and CDR2 is YSYEKL. The V and J ends lost 4 bases and 7 bases respectively, with 13 bases between them. The CDR3 sequence is CASSPGHSAEKLFF. For the CDR3, the DNA is TGCGCCAGCAGCCCGGGACACTCGGCTGAAAAACTGTTTTTT.

The V and J genes are TRBV19 and TRBJ2-3; 9 positions match TRBD2. Trimming took 5 bases from V and 3 from J; bases not matched to a gene: 6. Germline-derived CDR1 and CDR2 are LNHDA and SQIVND (reference sequence). CDR3 length: 15 amino acids. Here the CDR3 reads CASSFYSGSTDTQYF. The CDR3 region has the DNA TGTGCCAGTAGTTTCTATAGCGGGAGTACAGATACGCAGTATTTT.

This clonotype was recorded a few times. The V gene is TRBV23-1, the J gene TRBJ2-7; tentative D call: TRBD2 (5 bases). TRBV23-1 carries the ORF label, with uncertain function. The CDR3 spans 15 residues. The V end lost 4 bases, the J end lost 2 bases, and 15 bases lay between the germline ends. Here the CDR3 DNA reads TGCGCCAGCAGTCTACGGGGATTGGAACCCTACGAGCAGTACTTC. It codes for CASSLRGLEPYEQYF.